This TCR beta chain was obtained from a study of graft-versus-host responses after intestinal transplantation. The overall study: Recipients received multivisceral, liver-intestinal, or isolated intestinal transplants.

Germline CDR1 KGHSH, CDR2 LQKENI. V was cut by 2 bases and J by 5 bases, with 7 bases left in between. The CDR3 is 13 residues long. This clone was seen a handful of times. Data came from immunoSEQ multiplex PCR; TCRdb stores just in-frame clones and leaves some out. Here the sample spans 13,000 or so clones, more than 35% being singletons. This receptor was obtained from a human patient who received an intestinal transplant. The sample consisted of alloreactive CD4+ T cells from a mixed lymphocyte reaction culture, taken before intestinal transplant. Subset of the sample: CFSE-low proliferating T cells sorted from roughly 6-day pre-transplant mixed lymphocyte reaction (GvH or HvG direction). V usage is TRBV18 and J usage is TRBJ1-5; D gene ambiguous. CDR3 residues: CASSPSRDQPQHF. DNA for the CDR3: TGTGCCAGCTCACCAAGTAGAGATCAGCCCCAGCATTTT.